These T cell receptor beta chains were read from a single sample in a study of technical replicates of blood from several donors. The data were produced by immunoSEQ multiplex PCR, yet TCRdb's version contains in-frame clones alone and is incomplete. The sample records fewer than 100,000 clones, approximately 95% being singletons. The sequenced sample was T cells isolated from PBMCs. All receptors come from a human donor in good health. The conserved cysteine and the conserved F or W are not part of the CDR3 here.

CDR3aa: ASRIDRGSQPQH; j_gene: TRBJ1-5; v_gene: TRBV6-1
CDR3aa: ATTHTGKGNQPQH; j_gene: TRBJ1-5; v_gene: TRBV28
CDR3aa: ASQSGGGEKLF; j_gene: TRBJ1-4; v_gene: TRBV6-1
CDR3aa: ASSEGLASSYEQY; j_gene: TRBJ2-7; v_gene: TRBV28
CDR3aa: ASSQEEGAGYEQY; j_gene: TRBJ2-7; v_gene: TRBV4-1
CDR3aa: ASSISSGSQRSGELF; j_gene: TRBJ2-2; v_gene: TRBV7-2
CDR3aa: ASSPGQGKSEQY; j_gene: TRBJ2-7; v_gene: TRBV7-2
CDR3aa: ASGTGTGAYEQY; j_gene: TRBJ2-7; v_gene: TRBV9
CDR3aa: ASSFNREGPQH; j_gene: TRBJ1-5; v_gene: TRBV5-1
CDR3aa: SVLQGIKTGELF; j_gene: TRBJ2-2; v_gene: TRBV29-1
CDR3aa: ASSPGSYSGNTIY; j_gene: TRBJ1-3; v_gene: TRBV9
CDR3aa: ASSLSRDTLRNEQF; j_gene: TRBJ2-1; v_gene: TRBV7-8
CDR3aa: ASSLTKTTGGDGYT; j_gene: TRBJ1-2; v_gene: TRBV27
CDR3aa: ASRMDFERWTSPQH; j_gene: TRBJ1-5; v_gene: TRBV19
CDR3aa: ASSKTGGAYEQY; j_gene: TRBJ2-7; v_gene: TRBV28
CDR3aa: ASRLGQGSEKLF; j_gene: TRBJ1-4; v_gene: TRBV6-6
CDR3aa: ASSLPGMGYGYT; j_gene: TRBJ1-2; v_gene: TRBV7-9
CDR3aa: ATTTGNGYEQY; j_gene: TRBJ2-7; v_gene: TRBV28
CDR3aa: ASSLAASGGGLQF; j_gene: TRBJ2-1; v_gene: TRBV7-7
CDR3aa: ASSLQLSPGADTQY; j_gene: TRBJ2-3; v_gene: TRBV5-8
CDR3aa: ASSLRQGSNQPQH; j_gene: TRBJ1-5; v_gene: TRBV7-2
CDR3aa: SAGQNTEAF; j_gene: TRBJ1-1; v_gene: TRBV20-1
CDR3aa: ASSPRRGSSYNEQF; j_gene: TRBJ2-1; v_gene: TRBV7-9
CDR3aa: ASSPAYTQY; j_gene: TRBJ2-3; v_gene: TRBV7-2
CDR3aa: ASTLGPSGTDTQY; j_gene: TRBJ2-3; v_gene: TRBV19
CDR3aa: ASSGTSGQETQY; j_gene: TRBJ2-5; v_gene: TRBV5-1
CDR3aa: ASSVVAGTGLYEQY; j_gene: TRBJ2-7; v_gene: TRBV11-1
CDR3aa: ASSPSGEIPGELF; j_gene: TRBJ2-2; v_gene: TRBV11-1